This T cell receptor beta chain emerged from a study of identical twins. TCRdb reprocessed the 5' RACE reads via MiXCR and lists one record per CDR3 protein. This sample has over 500,000 distinct CDR3 sequences, with around 20% found just once. Germline assignment: CDR1 LGHNA and CDR2 YSLEER. The junction had 12 bases not matched to a gene; V was cut back by 11 bases and J by 1 base. This CDR3 spans 16 amino acids. This sample also belongs to another study, concerning T cells expressing NK-cell markers.

This TCR came from a young woman in good health. The chain combines TRBV4-3 with TRBJ1-4; 8 bases are a match to TRBD1. Sequencing was performed on CD4+ T cells sorted from blood. The DNA of the CDR3 is TGCGCCCCCTGGACAGGGACCAACGGAACTAATGAAAAACTGTTTTTT. Translating gives CAPWTGTNGTNEKLFF.